This TCR beta chain was recovered during a study of blood T cell repertoires in COVID-19. Study context: Donors in the United States, Italy and Spain gave samples during acute or convalescent COVID-19. PBMCs, B-cell-depleted T cells, or T cells were the source of the cDNA or gDNA that made up the material.

The junction had 6 bases not matched to a gene; V was cut back by 1 base and J by 0 bases. Germline CDR1 and CDR2: SGHRS and YFSETQ. CDR3 length: 18 residues. TCRdb keeps only in-frame clones here, not all; method: immunoSEQ multiplex PCR. Of about 240,000 clones in the sample, roughly 87% are singletons; the top ten hold just over 2.5%. The sequence came from a woman in her twenties or thirties with acute COVID-19. The V gene is TRBV5-1, the J gene TRBJ2-6; 8 positions match TRBD1. The sequenced sample was PBMCs or T cells enriched from blood (not recorded which). The CDR3 is CASSLIGTGYSGANVLTF. The CDR3 DNA sequence: TGCGCCAGCAGCTTGATTGGGACAGGCTACTCTGGGGCCAACGTCCTGACTTTC.